The T cell receptor beta chain under discussion was sequenced for a study of vaccination effects on CD4 cells after COVID-19 (dated by TCRdb to between 2021 and 2024). About the investigation overall: Post-vaccine samples across the study were collected a median of 72 days after the second dose, with a range of 14 to 241. In both COVID-19 convalescent patients and infection-naive vaccine recipients, the study compared SARS-CoV-2 spike-specific CD4+ TCR repertoires from before mRNA vaccination with those from after it. The full study included fewer than eleven COVID-19 convalescent patients and several SARS-CoV-2-naive healthy vaccine recipients. In the study, cultures from other donors were sequenced using the Oncomine TCR Beta short-read assay on an Illumina iSeq 100. The paper's findings and limits, for the study overall: Both infection-induced and vaccine-induced clones contracted markedly at late post-vaccination timepoints, which is consistent with waning T cell responses. Only a small number of convalescent patients were included, and no early post-infection timepoints were available, which limited the study. In healthy vaccine recipients, vaccine-induced clones were almost all SARS-CoV-2 mono-reactive, with only 1 of 255 cross-reactive with common cold coronaviruses.

On this clone itself: This receptor's antigen is unknown. Within one base of it there is no much larger clone, and no base qualities were kept.

From a lookup of the germline V gene, CDR1 and CDR2 are MGHRA and YSYEKL. V sheds 1 base and J sheds 10 bases, leaving 22 bases between their ends. There are 16 amino acids in the CDR3, from cysteine to phenylalanine inclusive. Just CDR3 DNA is preserved here, 48 bases in frame from base 1. Library construction relied on the immunoSEQ multiplex PCR assay. TCR beta CDR3 sequencing was performed on DNA from the cultured, isolated CD4+ T cells. Under the source paper's analysis protocol: Non-productive TCR sequences were removed, reads were trimmed to the CDR3 region, and CDR3s of at least 7 amino acids were retained. The MANAFEST web app was used to pick out antigen-specific clonotypes by comparing their expansion in peptide wells with that in reference cultures. For clones to be considered positive, expansion at FDR<0.05 versus reference and all other wells, an odds ratio above 5, and a frequency above 0.1% in two replicate wells were required. A clonotype was called cross-reactive if it was significantly expanded both in SARS-CoV-2 spike wells and in at least one common cold coronavirus spike condition. CDR3 similarity was assessed by Levenshtein distance with the stringdist R package, and unrooted trees were built with ape in R 3.6.1. As stored in TCRdb, this immuneACCESS dataset retains in-frame rearrangements with V and J assigned. A fraction of the clones does not appear; measured against another copy, unresolved V genes explain less than half of the discrepancy, and the remainder lacks a known reason. From that table come the V and J calls and clone size; the DNA was used to work out D and trimming. Counted in this sample were about 66,000 clones; roughly three quarters of them appeared once. The ten largest clones take up approximately 0.9% of the sample.

To identify antigen-specific CD4+ T cell clonotypes by their expansion, the ViraFEST assay first stimulated PBMC with viral peptide pools and then applied TCR sequencing. After more than 9 days of culture, CD4+ T cells were isolated with the EasySep CD4+ T cell isolation kit. Two doses of either the BNT162b2 or the mRNA-1273 mRNA SARS-CoV-2 vaccine were administered to participants. The absence of prior SARS-CoV-2 infection in healthy vaccine recipients was confirmed by negative nucleocapsid antibodies before and after vaccination. Roughly 2 million PBMC per well were cultured in IMDM with 5% human AB serum, 10 IU/ml IL-2 and gentamicin, plus 10 ug/ml peptides. On days 3 and 7, half of the culture medium was replaced with fresh IL-2-containing medium. Unless noted otherwise, every peptide stimulation condition was grown in triplicate wells. Using Ficoll-Paque Plus gradient centrifugation, PBMC were separated from whole blood and then either used fresh or cryopreserved at -140C. The overlapping peptide pools covered the spike proteins of SARS-CoV-2 and of the common cold coronaviruses HCoV-NL63, HCoV-OC43 and HCoV-229E. The QIAamp micro DNA kit was used to extract genomic DNA from the cultured CD4+ T cells.

The TCR originated in a human donor who received a COVID-19 vaccine. The sequence links TRBV4-1 to TRBJ1-1; the D region possibly corresponds to TRBD1 (5 bases align). The source material was CD4+ T cells from PBMCs cultured with HCoV-OC43 spike peptides, sampled after COVID-19 vaccination. The meaning of the sample's cell subset or site label: HCoV-OC43 spike overlapping peptide pool stimulation. CDR3 region: CASSQVSGRVRVRAFF. The bases are TGCGCCAGCAGCCAAGTCTCCGGCAGGGTACGAGTAAGAGCTTTCTTT.